Described below is a single T cell receptor beta chain sequence and its context. In the authors' methods: Using reference gene primer amplification, nucleated cell counts were estimated. Sequenced by immunoSEQ multiplex PCR; TCRdb stores in-frame clones only, minus some. D and trimming come from the DNA, and the V and J calls and clone size come from that table. The sample yields more than 300,000 clones, roughly 90% seen once. This CDR3 spans 15 amino acids. V was shortened by 2 bases and J by 0 bases, with 11 bases between the two germline ends. The V gene's germline CDR1 is SGDLS and CDR2 YYNGEE. Participants were aged 18 to 89 years from roughly 26 US areas. Participants reported their clinical history, and cohort assignment relied on those reports. The sample is drawn from a study of blood T cell repertoires in COVID-19. In the study overall: Specimens from acute and convalescent COVID-19 originated in the United States, Italy and Spain.

Sequenced sample: PBMCs or T cells enriched from blood (not recorded which). The chain employs TRBV9 and TRBJ1-1; weak D call: TRBD1 (5 bases). This clonotype was sampled from a woman aged 40 to 50 who had been exposed to COVID-19. CDR3 DNA: TGTGCCAGCAGCGTCGGGGGGAGTTTGAACACTGAAGCTTTCTTT. It codes for CASSVGGSLNTEAFF.